Listed below are T cell receptor beta chains from one sample, sequenced in a study of long-term antiretroviral therapy in people with HIV. Method: immunoSEQ multiplex PCR; TCRdb's copy keeps in-frame clones and lacks some. The repertoire holds some 25,000 clones, with around four fifths as singletons. The sequenced sample was unsorted PBMCs, obtained around 4.3 years after starting antiretroviral therapy. These receptor sequences come from a man in his thirties or forties with HIV. Both conserved end residues are part of each CDR3. The D gene is left open where the match is weak. Only some rows state a clone size, as once, few, many or a class for expanded clones.

v_call	d_call	clone_size	j_call	cdr3_aa	cdr3_nt
TRBV5-5	TRBD2	-	TRBJ2-7	CASSMEPSGGLSSYEQYF	TGTGCCAGCAGCATGGAGCCTAGCGGGGGCCTGAGCTCCTACGAGCAGTACTTC
TRBV6-1	-	-	TRBJ1-1	CASRQGKNTEAFF	TGTGCCAGCAGGCAGGGGAAAAACACTGAAGCTTTCTTT
TRBV7-2	TRBD2	-	TRBJ2-7	CASSPLAGGLHEQYF	TGTGCCAGCAGCCCCCTAGCGGGGGGACTCCACGAGCAGTACTTC
TRBV5-6	-	-	TRBJ2-7	CASSSFQLYYEQYF	TGTGCCAGCAGCTCGTTCCAGCTTTACTACGAGCAGTACTTC
TRBV18	-	-	TRBJ2-1	CASSPGASARPYNEQFF	TGTGCCAGCTCACCAGGAGCTAGCGCACGTCCCTACAATGAGCAGTTCTTC
TRBV5-1	-	-	TRBJ2-1	CASSPLTFPSYNEQFF	TGCGCCAGCAGCCCCCTGACATTCCCCTCCTACAATGAGCAGTTCTTC
TRBV28	TRBD1	-	TRBJ2-7	CASTAGTGSLSYEQYF	TGTGCCAGCACCGCCGGGACAGGGTCACTCTCCTACGAGCAGTACTTC
TRBV5-1	-	-	TRBJ2-3	CASSLGGPTDTQYF	TGCGCCAGCAGCTTGGGTGGGCCCACAGATACGCAGTATTTT
TRBV10-3	-	-	TRBJ2-5	CAISESRSDTRLRETQYF	TGTGCCATCAGTGAGTCAAGGAGTGACACCCGACTCAGGGAGACCCAGTACTTC
TRBV20-1	-	-	TRBJ2-3	CSATDTGQYF	TGCAGTGCTACGGATACGGGACAGTATTTT
TRBV7-8	-	few	TRBJ2-7	CASSLRGENYEQYF	TGTGCCAGCAGCTTAAGGGGAGAGAACTACGAGCAGTACTTC
TRBV6-6	-	-	TRBJ1-2	CASSYSGQVGGYTF	TGTGCCAGCAGTTACTCCGGGCAGGTCGGCGGCTACACCTTC
TRBV29-1	TRBD2	-	TRBJ2-7	CSVAPAGGDEQYF	TGCAGCGTTGCCCCAGCGGGAGGGGACGAGCAGTACTTC
TRBV4-1	TRBD2	-	TRBJ2-7	CASSHPAGGSGEQYF	TGCGCCAGCAGCCATCCTGCGGGAGGATCGGGAGAGCAGTACTTC
TRBV6-5	-	-	TRBJ2-7	CASSFLGDSSYEQYF	TGTGCCAGCAGTTTTCTCGGGGATAGCTCCTACGAGCAGTACTTC
TRBV5-4	-	-	TRBJ2-1	CASSSYNEQFF	TGTGCCAGCAGCTCCTACAATGAGCAGTTCTTC